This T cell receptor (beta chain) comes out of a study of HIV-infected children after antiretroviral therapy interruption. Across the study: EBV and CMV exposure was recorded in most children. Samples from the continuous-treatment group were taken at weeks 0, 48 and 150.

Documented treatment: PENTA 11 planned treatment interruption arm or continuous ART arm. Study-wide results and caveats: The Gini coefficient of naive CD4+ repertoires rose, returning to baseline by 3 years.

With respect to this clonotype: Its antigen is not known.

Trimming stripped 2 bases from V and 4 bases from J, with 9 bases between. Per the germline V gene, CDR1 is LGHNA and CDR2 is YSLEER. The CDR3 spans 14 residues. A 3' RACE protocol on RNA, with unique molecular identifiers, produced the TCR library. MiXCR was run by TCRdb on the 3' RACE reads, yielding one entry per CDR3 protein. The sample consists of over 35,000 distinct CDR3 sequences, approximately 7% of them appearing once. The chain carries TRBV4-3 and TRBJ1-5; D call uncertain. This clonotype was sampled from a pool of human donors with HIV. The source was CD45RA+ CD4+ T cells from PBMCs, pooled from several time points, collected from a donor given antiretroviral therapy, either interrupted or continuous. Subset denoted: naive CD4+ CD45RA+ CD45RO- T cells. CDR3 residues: CASSQFRENQPQHF. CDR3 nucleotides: TGCGCCAGCAGCCAATTTAGGGAGAATCAGCCCCAGCATTTT.